One sample yielded the 5 T cell receptor beta chains listed below, sequenced in a study of T cell responses to AZD1222 COVID-19 vaccine. Sequenced by immunoSEQ multiplex PCR; TCRdb stores in-frame clones only, minus some. The sample lists fewer than 200,000 clones; 88% were seen once. The starting material was peripheral blood, obtained 28 days after the second AZD1222 dose. These receptors originate from an adult who received the AZD1222 COVID-19 vaccine.

The V and J genes are TRBV9 and TRBJ2-3; D might be TRBD2 (6 bases). V gave up 0 bases and J gave up 3 bases, with 14 bases separating them. The CDR3 covers 16 residues. Looked up from germline, CDR1 is SGDLS and CDR2 is YYNGEE. The CDR3 protein is CASSVGSSVETDTQYF. The CDR3 DNA sequence: TGTGCCAGCAGCGTAGGATCTAGCGTGGAGACAGATACGCAGTATTTT.

The chain combines TRBV28 with TRBJ2-7, with 10 bases aligning to TRBD1. CDR1 and CDR2 (germline): MDHEN, SYDVKM. The CDR3 runs 15 residues. Trimming at V came to 7 bases and at J to 0 bases, leaving 6 bases not matched to a gene. This CDR3 reads CASKGGTGDSYEQYF. In DNA, the CDR3 is TGTGCCAGCAAGGGCGGGACAGGGGACTCCTACGAGCAGTACTTC.

The rearrangement links TRBV11-1 to TRBJ2-1, with 8 bases matching TRBD2. CDR3 length: 15 amino acids. V gave up 6 bases and J gave up 3 bases; unmatched junction bases: 7. In germline, CDR1 is SGHAT, CDR2 FQDESV (reference sequence). CDR3 region: CASRPGTSIYNEQFF. The CDR3 bases are TGTGCCAGCAGGCCCGGGACTAGTATCTACAATGAGCAGTTCTTC.

V gene TRBV11-3 combines with J gene TRBJ2-5; a weak D match, TRBD1 (5 bases). The CDR3 totals 13 residues. Germline CDR1 and CDR2: SGHNT and YENEEA. V lost 1 base and J lost 4, with 7 bases in between. The CDR3 sequence is CASSLVRGETQYF. In DNA form, the CDR3 reads TGTGCCAGCAGCTTAGTTAGGGGAGAGACCCAGTACTTC.

This rearrangement joins TRBV9 to TRBJ1-2; D remains ambiguous. The CDR3 covers 14 residues. The germline gives CDR1 SGDLS, CDR2 YYNGEE. Trimming pared 0 bases from V and 8 bases from J, leaving 14 bases between. The CDR3 nucleotides read TGTGCCAGCAGCGTAGATACGGGAGTGAAGGGCTACACCTTC. As protein: CASSVDTGVKGYTF.